These 32 T cell receptor beta chains were all obtained from the same sample, sequenced in a study of shared clonotypes between healthy human individuals. Sequenced by immunoSEQ multiplex PCR; TCRdb stores in-frame clones only, minus some. The sample gives roughly 2 million clones, 90% to 95% of which show up once; 0.1% to 0.15% is in the top ten. Sequences were obtained from naive CD4+ T cells sorted from blood. Indicated subset: CD45RA+ positively selected. Receptor source: a man between 18 and 29 years old in good health.

The chain uses TRBV4-3 and TRBJ2-7, with no clear D. V dropped 0 bases and J dropped 2 bases, with 11 bases sitting between them. The CDR3 covers 15 residues. Germline V gene sequence: CDR1 LGHNA, CDR2 YSLEER. CDR3 coding DNA: TGCGCCAGCAGCCAAGATATGGGCAGCACCTACGAGCAGTACTTC. The encoded protein is CASSQDMGSTYEQYF.

The V call is TRBV30, the J call TRBJ1-4; tentative D call: TRBD1 (5 bases). Trimming cost V 1 base and J 8 bases, with 20 bases left between them. This CDR3 is built from 16 residues. CDR1 is GTSNPN and CDR2 is SVGIG in the germline V gene (reference sequence). This CDR3 reads CAWSGGKTAMREKLFF. CDR3 DNA sequence: TGTGCCTGGAGTGGGGGAAAGACAGCCATGCGGGAAAAACTGTTTTTT.

The gene calls are TRBV6-1 and TRBJ2-5; 12 bases line up with TRBD2. V lost 4 bases to trimming and J lost 8 bases; unmatched junction nucleotides: 8. The CDR3 consists of 15 residues. Per germline, CDR1 MNHNS and CDR2 SASEGT. CDR3 nucleotides: TGTGCCAGCAGTGCTAGCGGGGGGGCCGAAGGTACCCAGTACTTC. It encodes CASSASGGAEGTQYF.

The chain recombines TRBV29-1 with TRBJ2-6, with D uncertain. CDR1 is SQVTM, CDR2 ANQGSEA, per germline. Trimming removed 4 bases at V and 2 bases at J, with 21 bases between. This CDR3 has 18 amino acids. This CDR3 reads CSVVVLRQLLPGANVLTF. CDR3 sequence (DNA): TGCAGCGTTGTCGTCCTTCGGCAATTACTCCCTGGGGCCAACGTCCTGACTTTC.

The rearrangement joins TRBV9 to TRBJ2-3; 11 nucleotides line up with TRBD2. J lost 5 bases, V lost 3 bases, and 5 bases had no gene match. This CDR3 spans 15 amino acids. Germline-derived CDR1 and CDR2 are SGDLS and YYNGEE. CDR3 nucleotides: TGTGCCAGCAGCGGGGGACTAGCGGTTAGAGATACGCAGTATTTT. Protein product: CASSGGLAVRDTQYF.

The V call is TRBV4-1, the J call TRBJ2-5; 7 nucleotides align to TRBD1. This CDR3 contains 13 residues. Germline V lookup: CDR1 MGHRA, CDR2 YSYEKL. J gave up 7 bases and V 4 bases, and 6 bases lay outside the gene matches. CDR3 nucleotides: TGCGCCAGCAGCCTCCCTCCAGGGGGGACCCAGTACTTC. It specifies CASSLPPGGTQYF.

The V call is TRBV7-2, the J call TRBJ2-4, with TRBD2 matching 11 bases. Losses at the gene ends were 5 bases for V and 5 bases for J; bases not matched to a gene: 14. The germline V gene has CDR1 SGHTA and CDR2 FQGNSA. This CDR3 contains 18 residues. This CDR3 reads CASSPRGSGRVGENIQYF. Here the CDR3 DNA reads TGTGCCAGCAGCCCTCGGGGTAGCGGGAGGGTAGGAGAAAACATTCAGTACTTC.

The rearrangement links TRBV15 to TRBJ1-4, with no clear D. Trimming stripped 0 bases from V and 8 bases from J, with 13 bases between. The CDR3 length is 15 residues. Germline CDR1 and CDR2: LNHNV and YYDKDF (reference sequence). CDR3: CATSRDLGIGEKLFF. DNA for the CDR3: TGTGCCACCAGCAGAGATTTGGGGATAGGGGAAAAACTGTTTTTT.

DNA for the CDR3: TGTGCCAGCAGCTTAGAAGGGACAGCTCCCTCATTCCAGTATTTT. Translated, it gives CASSLEGTAPSFQYF. The chain employs TRBV7-9 and TRBJ2-3; 7 positions match TRBD1. Losses at the gene ends were 1 base for V and 12 bases for J; bases not matched to a gene: 13. The length of the CDR3 is 15 residues. Looked up from germline, CDR1 is SEHNR and CDR2 is FQNEAQ (reference sequence).

This clone occurred once. This rearrangement joins TRBV6-1 to TRBJ1-1; the match to TRBD1 covers 8 bases. The CDR3 has 14 residues. The germline gives CDR1 MNHNS, CDR2 SASEGT. The V and J ends lost 4 bases and 4 bases, in that order; junction bases with no gene match: 5. The CDR3 loop is CASSATGGTTEAFF. The CDR3 DNA is TGTGCCAGCAGTGCCACAGGGGGTACCACTGAAGCTTTCTTT.

This chain joins TRBV7-2 and TRBJ2-7; 7 nucleotides line up with TRBD2. Germline V gene lookup returns CDR1 SGHTA and CDR2 FQGNSA. Germline trimming cut 0 bases from V and 2 bases from J; bases unmatched to any gene: 4. The CDR3 is 15 residues long. Here the CDR3 reads CASSLASGNTYEQYF. CDR3 nucleotide sequence: TGTGCCAGCAGCTTAGCAAGCGGGAACACCTACGAGCAGTACTTC.

This clone has more than one count but fewer than ten. The chain combines TRBV6-5 with TRBJ1-6, with 7 bases aligning to TRBD1. Germline V CDR1 and CDR2: MNHEY, SVGAGI. The CDR3 totals 14 residues. Unmatched junction bases numbered 0, after V lost 0 bases and J lost 7 bases. Written as DNA, the CDR3 is TGTGCCAGCAGTTACTCGACAGGGAATTCACCCCTCCACTTT. Its protein product is CASSYSTGNSPLHF.

The CDR3 loop is CASSPIRDRGLVQYF. The CDR3 DNA sequence: TGTGCCAGCAGCCCCATCCGGGACAGGGGGCTTGTGCAGTACTTC. The chain carries TRBV11-2 and TRBJ2-7, with 12 bases lining up with TRBD1. Trimming took 5 bases from V and 9 from J; bases not matched to a gene: 11. Per the germline V gene, CDR1 is SGHAT and CDR2 is FQNNGV. The CDR3 sequence is 15 residues long. Together with reference TRBV11-2 and TRBJ2-7, the CDR3 gives the full variable domain: EAGVAQSPRYKIIEKRQSVAFWCNPISGHATLYWYQQILGQGPKLLIQFQNNGVVDDSQLPKDRFSAERLKGVDSTLKIQPAKLEDSAVYLCASSPIRDRGLVQYFGPGTRLTVT.

This chain joins TRBV11-3 and TRBJ2-3; TRBD1 matches 7 bases. Germline lookup yields CDR1 SGHNT and CDR2 YENEEA. Unmatched junction bases numbered 9, after V lost 6 bases and J lost 3 bases. This CDR3 is 15 amino acids long. The CDR3 DNA sequence: TGTGCCAGCAGTCTAAGGGGGCGTCTGACAGATACGCAGTATTTT. As protein: CASSLRGRLTDTQYF. The whole variable domain, remainder taken from reference TRBV11-3 and TRBJ2-3, is EAGVVQSPRYKIIEKKQPVAFWCNPISGHNTLYWYLQNLGQGPELLIRYENEEAVDDSQLPKDRFSAERLKGVDSTLKIQPAELGDSAVYLCASSLRGRLTDTQYFGPGTRLTVL.

The J gene is TRBJ2-1, the V gene TRBV18; 16 nucleotides agree with TRBD2. Germline values: CDR1 KGHSH, CDR2 LQKENI. V trimming: 0 bases; J trimming: 9 bases; junction bases outside the gene matches: 2. The CDR3 has 16 amino acids. CDR3 nucleotides: TGTGCCAGCTCACCACCGGGACTAGCGGGAGGGGTTGAGCAGTTCTTC. Amino acid sequence: CASSPPGLAGGVEQFF.

V gene TRBV19 combines with J gene TRBJ2-1; D unresolved. The V gene lost 0 bases and the J gene lost 4 bases, with 13 bases spanning the gap. Germline V lookup: CDR1 LNHDA, CDR2 SQIVND (reference sequence). The CDR3 spans 16 residues. This CDR3 is CASSIERTQGYNEQFF. In DNA form, the CDR3 reads TGTGCCAGTAGTATAGAAAGGACCCAAGGTTACAATGAGCAGTTCTTC.

The chain joins TRBV19 to TRBJ1-4; no definite D call. Germline assignment: CDR1 LNHDA and CDR2 SQIVND (reference sequence). This CDR3 spans 15 amino acids. V gave up 8 bases and J gave up 7 bases, with 20 bases separating them. CDR3: CASRSAGVAIEKLFF. In nucleotides, the CDR3 is TGTGCCAGTCGCTCAGCCGGTGTGGCAATTGAAAAACTGTTTTTT.

The rearrangement links TRBV5-1 to TRBJ2-7, with D possibly matching TRBD1 (6 bases). The CDR3 has 14 residues. The V gene's germline CDR1 is SGHRS and CDR2 YFSETQ. Trimming removed 1 base at V and 3 bases at J, with 11 bases between. The CDR3 sequence is CASSLTTGSYEQYF. CDR3 nucleotide sequence: TGCGCCAGCAGCTTGACTACAGGGAGCTACGAGCAGTACTTC.

This sequence joins TRBV30 and TRBJ2-7; D is possibly TRBD2 (7 bases). The germline V gene encodes CDR1 GTSNPN and CDR2 SVGIG (reference sequence). Trimming shortened V by 0 bases and J by 2 bases, and 14 bases separated the two germline ends. The length of the CDR3 is 15 residues. The CDR3 DNA reads as TGTGCCTGGAGTGTTTCACTGCGGGGGCCCTACGAGCAGTACTTC. This gives the protein CAWSVSLRGPYEQYF.

The CDR3 spells CASSLGSFGGNTDTQYF. The CDR3, as DNA: TGTGCCAGCAGCTTAGGTTCTTTCGGGGGAAACACAGATACGCAGTATTTT. This chain connects TRBV11-1 to TRBJ2-3; D perhaps matches TRBD2 (6 bases). CDR1 and CDR2 (germline): SGHAT, FQDESV (reference sequence). The CDR3 runs 17 residues. The V end was cut by 1 base, the J end by 2 bases, with 16 bases between.

V is TRBV19 and J is TRBJ2-3, with D maybe TRBD1 (7 bases). Deletions cut 5 bases from V and 4 bases from J, with 19 bases between. Germline CDR1 and CDR2: LNHDA and SQIVND (reference sequence). This CDR3 is 16 amino acids long. CDR3 loop: CASSGRQGGGPDTQYF. CDR3 nucleotides: TGTGCCAGTAGTGGTAGACAGGGAGGTGGCCCAGATACGCAGTATTTT.

As concerns this clone: At one boundary the junction diverges from the germline segment, which might be a read error. The chain couples TRBV6-1 to TRBJ2-5, with 16 bases that match TRBD2. This CDR3 is built from 13 residues. The germline V gene has CDR1 MNHNS and CDR2 SASEGT. The CDR3 sequence is CASKGTSGRAKHF. CDR3 DNA: TGTGCCTCTAAGGGGACTAGCGGGAGGGCGAAGCACTTC.

The rearrangement links TRBV18 to TRBJ2-7; 11 bases fit TRBD2. Per the germline V gene, CDR1 is KGHSH and CDR2 is LQKENI. V lost 5 bases, J lost 2 bases, and 8 bases stayed unmatched. CDR3 length: 16 residues. CDR3 protein: CASSSVGTSGTYEQYF. Here the CDR3 DNA reads TGTGCCAGCTCATCAGTCGGGACTAGCGGAACCTACGAGCAGTACTTC. The whole variable domain, remainder taken from reference TRBV18 and TRBJ2-7, is NAGVMQNPRHLVRRRGQEARLRCSPMKGHSHVYWYRQLPEEGLKFMVYLQKENIIDESGMPKERFSAEFPKEGPSILRIQQVVRGDSAAYFCASSSVGTSGTYEQYFGPGTRLTVT.

The chain is built from TRBV5-1 and TRBJ2-5; 9 bases map to TRBD1. The trim removed 4 bases at V and 4 bases at J, leaving 11 bases unmatched. Germline assignment: CDR1 SGHRS and CDR2 YFSETQ. There are 16 residues in the CDR3. Written as DNA, the CDR3 is TGCGCCAGCAGCCTAAGAGGGACAGGGAGTGCAGAGACCCAGTACTTC. Translating gives CASSLRGTGSAETQYF.

V and J are TRBV7-2 and TRBJ1-5, with D maybe TRBD1 (5 bases). V was clipped by 1 base and J by 4 bases, with 8 bases between them. Germline V gene sequence: CDR1 SGHTA, CDR2 FQGNSA. The CDR3 extends over 14 amino acids. The CDR3 nucleotides read TGTGCCAGCAGCTTAGAATGGGGGAATCAGCCCCAGCATTTT. It yields the protein CASSLEWGNQPQHF.

Worth noting for this clone: This CDR3 is also generated by other DNA sequences in the sample. This chain connects TRBV7-8 to TRBJ1-5; D gene ambiguous. Trimming removed 1 base at V and 1 base at J, with 8 bases between. Per the germline V gene, CDR1 is SGHVS and CDR2 is FQNEAQ. The CDR3 extends over 15 amino acids. The CDR3 here is CASSLDGRSNQPQHF. In DNA, the CDR3 is TGTGCCAGCAGCTTAGACGGGAGGAGCAATCAGCCCCAGCATTTT.

The chain carries TRBV9 and TRBJ1-1, with 9 nucleotides matching TRBD1. The ends lost 4 bases at V and 3 bases at J; junction bases unmatched: 7. The V gene's germline CDR1 is SGDLS and CDR2 YYNGEE. CDR3 length equals 15 residues. In DNA, the CDR3 is TGTGCCAGCAGCCCACAGGGGGCCGGGGACACTGAAGCTTTCTTT. Translation gives CASSPQGAGDTEAFF. The full variable domain, with the rest looked up from reference TRBV9 and TRBJ1-1, is DSGVTQTPKHLITATGQRVTLRCSPRSGDLSVYWYQQSLDQGLQFLIQYYNGEERAKGNILERFSAQQFPDLHSELNLSSLELGDSALYFCASSPQGAGDTEAFFGQGTRLTVV.

The V gene is TRBV2, the J gene TRBJ1-5; no firm D call. The CDR3 is made up of 14 amino acids. The V and J ends lost 8 bases and 0 bases respectively, with 11 bases between them. The V gene's germline CDR1 is SNHLY and CDR2 FYNNEI. Here the CDR3 reads CASVDKYSNQPQHF. CDR3 bases: TGTGCCAGCGTAGACAAATATAGCAATCAGCCCCAGCATTTT.

About this clone itself: Other DNA sequences in this sample translate to the same CDR3. The chain is built from TRBV7-2 and TRBJ1-5; D is uncertain. With 1 base removed from V and 2 bases from J, the gap between germline ends came to 6 bases. The CDR3 consists of 14 residues. Germline lookup yields CDR1 SGHTA and CDR2 FQGNSA. CDR3 sequence: CASSLDSGNQPQHF. CDR3 DNA sequence: TGTGCCAGCAGCTTAGACAGCGGCAATCAGCCCCAGCATTTT.

The J gene is TRBJ2-2, the V gene TRBV7-9; 8 nucleotides match TRBD2. The CDR3 has 13 amino acids. V trimming: 4 bases; J trimming: 5 bases; junction bases outside the gene matches: 0. Germline-derived CDR1 and CDR2 are SEHNR and FQNEAQ (reference sequence). CDR3 DNA sequence: TGTGCCAGCAGCTCGGGAGGGACCGGGGAGCTGTTTTTT. Its translation is CASSSGGTGELFF. The complete variable domain, with remaining parts taken from reference TRBV7-9 and TRBJ2-2, reads DTGVSQNPRHKITKRGQNVTFRCDPISEHNRLYWYRQTLGQGPEFLTYFQNEAQLEKSRLLSDRFSAERPKGSFSTLEIQRTEQGDSAMYLCASSSGGTGELFFGEGSRLTVL.

This rearrangement joins TRBV19 to TRBJ1-2; unclear D gene. Germline loops: CDR1 LNHDA, CDR2 SQIVND (reference sequence). This CDR3 has 14 amino acids. Trimming left V 5 bases short and J 4 bases short, with 14 bases between. CDR3 in DNA: TGTGCCAGTAGTCTCATGGGCGGACCCTATGGCTACACCTTC. Protein product: CASSLMGGPYGYTF.

This rearrangement joins TRBV29-1 to TRBJ2-7; 7 bases align to TRBD2. The CDR3 sequence is 12 residues long. CDR1 is SQVTM and CDR2 is ANQGSEA in the germline V gene. V was pared by 5 bases and J by 2 bases, with 3 bases of the junction left unmatched. In nucleotides, the CDR3 is TGCAGCGTTAAGCGGGGACCCTACGAGCAGTACTTC. Translation gives CSVKRGPYEQYF.